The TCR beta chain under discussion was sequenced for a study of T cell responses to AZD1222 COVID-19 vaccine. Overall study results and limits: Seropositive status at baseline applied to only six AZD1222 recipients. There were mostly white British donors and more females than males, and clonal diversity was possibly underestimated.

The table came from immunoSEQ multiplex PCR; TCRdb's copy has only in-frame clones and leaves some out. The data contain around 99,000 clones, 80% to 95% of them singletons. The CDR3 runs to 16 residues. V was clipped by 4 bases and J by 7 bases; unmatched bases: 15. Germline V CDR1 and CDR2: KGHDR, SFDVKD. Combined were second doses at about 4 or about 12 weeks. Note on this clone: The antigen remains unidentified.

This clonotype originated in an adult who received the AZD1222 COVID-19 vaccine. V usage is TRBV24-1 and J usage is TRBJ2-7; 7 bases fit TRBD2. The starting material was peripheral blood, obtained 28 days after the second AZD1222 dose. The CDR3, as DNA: TGTGCCACCAGTGAGGGGGGGACGGAAATTGCAGGTGAGCAGTACTTC. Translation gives CATSEGGTEIAGEQYF.